These 17 T cell receptor beta chains originate from one sample sequenced in a study of human T cells and chemical hapten exposure. TCRdb redid the calling of the RACE reads with MiXCR, one entry per CDR3 protein. The sample yields 380,000 or so distinct CDR3 sequences, around 5% seen once. The sample's time point: pre-sensitization, week 0. Treatment specified: therapeutic diphenylcyclopropenone sensitization with weekly scalp DPC. The material sequenced was whole blood, taken in connection with sensitization to the hapten diphenylcyclopropenone (DPC). Every receptor here comes from a young woman with alopecia areata. Some clones in this sample may be carry-over from other donors' samples.

The rearrangement uses TRBV5-4 and TRBJ1-4; 7 nucleotides agree with TRBD1. Germline CDR1 is SGHNT and CDR2 is YYREEE (reference sequence). The ends lost 4 bases at V and 5 bases at J; junction bases unmatched: 8. CDR3 length: 15 amino acids. CDR3 residues: CASSISGQRNEKLFF. Written as DNA, the CDR3 is TGTGCCAGCAGCATTTCGGGACAGCGGAATGAAAAACTGTTTTTT.

This chain joins TRBV20-1 and TRBJ1-1; D is uncertain. In germline, CDR1 is DFQATT, CDR2 SNEGSKA (reference sequence). CDR3 length equals 14 residues. The ends were cut back, 5 bases at V and 0 bases at J, with 13 bases in the middle. CDR3 region: CSAVRGDMNTEAFF. CDR3 bases: TGCAGTGCTGTTCGTGGTGACATGAACACTGAAGCTTTCTTT.

The chain employs TRBV12-3 or TRBV12-4 and TRBJ1-2; TRBD1 matches at 7 bases. V lost 1 base to trimming and J lost 4 bases; unmatched junction nucleotides: 12. CDR3 size: 17 residues. CDR3 residues: CASSLVVAGGSSYGYTF. Written as DNA, the CDR3 is TGTGCCAGCAGTTTAGTAGTGGCAGGGGGTTCTTCCTATGGCTACACCTTC.

V and J are TRBV9 and TRBJ2-3, with no clear D. From germline, CDR1 is SGDLS and CDR2 YYNGEE. The ends were cut back, 0 bases at V and 5 bases at J, with 10 bases in the middle. This CDR3 comprises 14 residues. The CDR3 loop is CASSVGHRGDTQYF. The CDR3 DNA follows: TGTGCCAGCAGCGTAGGTCACCGCGGAGATACGCAGTATTTT. The variable domain in full, completed from reference TRBV9 and TRBJ2-3, reads DSGVTQTPKHLITATGQRVTLRCSPRSGDLSVYWYQQSLDQGLQFLIQYYNGEERAKGNILERFSAQQFPDLHSELNLSSLELGDSALYFCASSVGHRGDTQYFGPGTRLTVL.

V and J are TRBV12-3 or TRBV12-4 and TRBJ2-2; 7 bases are a match to TRBD2. Germline trimming cut 7 bases from V and 3 bases from J; bases unmatched to any gene: 8. This CDR3 has 15 residues. The CDR3 coding sequence is TGTGCCAGCAATTCCGGGAGGAGATACACCGGGGAGCTGTTTTTT. Protein sequence: CASNSGRRYTGELFF.

This clonotype was observed a few times. The V and J genes are TRBV5-1 and TRBJ2-7; D not certain. The V and J ends lost 4 bases and 4 bases respectively, with 24 bases between them. This CDR3 contains 17 residues. Germline-derived CDR1 and CDR2 are SGHRS and YFSETQ. CDR3 region: CASSHETGTLRGYEQYF. In nucleotides, the CDR3 is TGCGCCAGCAGCCACGAAACGGGCACACTTCGAGGTTACGAGCAGTACTTC.

The V gene is TRBV7-8, the J gene TRBJ2-3, with D possibly matching TRBD1 (5 bases). V shed 4 bases and J shed 4 bases, with 12 bases lying between them. The CDR3 contains 14 residues. The V gene's germline CDR1 is SGHVS and CDR2 FQNEAQ. The DNA of the CDR3 is TGTGCCAGCAGCTCAAAATCAGGGCCAGATACGCAGTATTTT. Amino acid sequence: CASSSKSGPDTQYF.

This clonotype was recorded many times. This chain connects TRBV7-9 to TRBJ2-2, with D perhaps TRBD2 (5 bases). The V gene lost 2 bases and the J gene lost 2 bases, with 6 bases spanning the gap. There are 14 residues in the CDR3. Per the germline V gene, CDR1 is SEHNR and CDR2 is FQNEAQ (reference sequence). CDR3 nucleotide sequence: TGTGCCAGCAGCTTACGGGATAACACCGGGGAGCTGTTTTTT. Its translation is CASSLRDNTGELFF.

The chain links TRBV12-3 or TRBV12-4 to TRBJ1-1; a weak D match, TRBD1 (5 bases). V was pared by 2 bases and J by 3 bases, with 13 bases between. CDR3 length: 15 amino acids. The CDR3 DNA is TGTGCCAGCAGTTTACAAGTGTCGGGGCACACTGAAGCTTTCTTT. Its protein product is CASSLQVSGHTEAFF.

This clonotype was seen many times. This chain connects TRBV7-9 to TRBJ1-3; 7 bases are a match to TRBD1. Losses at the gene ends were 5 bases for V and 0 bases for J; bases not matched to a gene: 4. This CDR3 spans 15 amino acids. CDR1 and CDR2 (germline): SEHNR, FQNEAQ (reference sequence). The CDR3 nucleotides read TGTGCCAGCAGCACCCAGGGGGGCTCTGGAAACACCATATATTTT. This gives the protein CASSTQGGSGNTIYF.

V usage is TRBV6-6 and J usage is TRBJ1-2; the match to TRBD1 covers 8 bases. Germline V gene lookup returns CDR1 MNHNY and CDR2 SVGAGI (reference sequence). The trim removed 2 bases at V and 4 bases at J, leaving 6 bases unmatched. This CDR3 spans 15 amino acids. CDR3 protein: CASSYRDRKTYGYTF. The CDR3 DNA sequence: TGTGCCAGCAGTTACCGGGACAGGAAAACCTATGGCTACACCTTC.

This clonotype was observed a few times. The chain links TRBV7-9 to TRBJ1-1; D remains ambiguous. Germline V gives CDR1 SEHNR, CDR2 FQNEAQ (reference sequence). Trimming pared 3 bases from V and 5 bases from J, leaving 13 bases between. The length of the CDR3 is 14 residues. The CDR3 reads CASSFSAEGTEAFF. In DNA, the CDR3 is TGTGCCAGCAGCTTCTCGGCGGAGGGAACTGAAGCTTTCTTT.

There are a few counts of this clonotype. The chain recombines TRBV5-1 with TRBJ1-2; D is uncertain. Germline CDR1 reads SGHRS; CDR2 reads YFSETQ. The V and J ends lost 1 base and 2 bases respectively, with 6 bases between them. The CDR3 runs 13 residues. The CDR3 DNA reads as TGCGCCAGCAGCTTGTTACAGAACTATGGCTACACCTTC. It translates to CASSLLQNYGYTF.

This clonotype showed up just a few times. This chain links TRBV18 with TRBJ1-4; D uncertain. Germline loops: CDR1 KGHSH, CDR2 LQKENI. The CDR3 is 15 amino acids. Trimming took off 6 bases at V and 8 bases at J, with 19 bases between the two ends. In DNA form, the CDR3 reads TGTGCCAGCTCCCTGAGGACCCCAGATCAGGAAAAACTGTTTTTT. Its protein is CASSLRTPDQEKLFF. Full variable domain (outside the CDR3, taken from reference TRBV18 and TRBJ1-4): NAGVMQNPRHLVRRRGQEARLRCSPMKGHSHVYWYRQLPEEGLKFMVYLQKENIIDESGMPKERFSAEFPKEGPSILRIQQVVRGDSAAYFCASSLRTPDQEKLFFGSGTQLSVL.

This chain joins TRBV7-2 and TRBJ2-1; TRBD1 agrees at 10 bases. This CDR3 is built from 15 residues. The J segment lost 7 bases and the V segment lost 4 bases, leaving 7 bases of the junction unmatched. The V gene's germline CDR1 is SGHTA and CDR2 FQGNSA. CDR3 in DNA: TGTGCCAGCAGCTCTGCAGGGACAGGGGTAAATGAGCAGTTCTTC. Its protein is CASSSAGTGVNEQFF.

This clonotype was counted a few times. The DNA is left out, because the CDR3 cannot be placed on it with certainty; the CDR3 is given as TCRdb lists it. The chain combines TRBV28 with TRBJ1-5. CDR1 and CDR2 (germline): MDHEN, SYDVKM. The CDR3 is 15 residues long, ends included. CDR3 residues: CASSLFLWSNQPQHF.

Only a few counts were recorded for this clonotype. The gene calls are TRBV6-2 or TRBV6-3 and TRBJ1-1; D not resolved. The V end was cut by 5 bases, the J end by 4 bases, with 11 bases between. Germline CDR1 reads MNHEY; CDR2 reads SVGEGT. There are 13 residues in the CDR3. CDR3 protein: CASSNNSPTEAFF. For the CDR3, the DNA is TGTGCCAGCAGTAATAACAGTCCCACTGAAGCTTTCTTT.